This T cell receptor (beta chain) was recovered during a study of regulatory T cells. Points on this clone: The antigen remains undetermined.

Notes on the study in general: In patients, unique TRB V-J pairs were restricted and V/J usage skewed, especially in Tregs. Hydrophobic residues at CDR3 positions 6 and 7 were enriched in conventional CD4+ T cells of CD3G-deficient patients.

Autoimmunity was present in every CD3G-deficient patient, worse in two. Regulatory (CD25-high CD127-low) and conventional (CD25-low CD127-high) CD4+ T cells were sorted separately. Amplification used 52 TRBV primers and 13 TRBJ primers. Only in-frame clones appear in the TCRdb table, and some are missing; sequencing was by immunoSEQ multiplex PCR. The table has around 30,000 clones, over 90% seen once; the top ten hold about 0.99%. The CDR3 has 12 residues. V lost 3 bases and J 2 bases, leaving 5 bases between the germline ends. Per germline, CDR1 MDHEN and CDR2 SYDVKM. The source material was conventional CD4+ T cells sorted from blood. This sequence originates from a child younger than 10 with CD3G deficiency. The V call is TRBV28, the J call TRBJ2-7; D gene unclear. The CDR3 sequence: CASSLTTYEQYF. The CDR3 region has the DNA TGTGCCAGCAGTTTGACAACCTACGAGCAGTACTTC.